The 24 T cell receptor beta chains in this list originate from one sample, sequenced in a study of CD8+ T cells in alopecia areata. Treatment here: oral pan-JAK inhibitor, 5-10 mg twice daily. Investigators isolated RNA and reverse transcribed it into cDNA to act as the sequencing template. The data were produced by immunoSEQ multiplex PCR, yet TCRdb's version contains in-frame clones alone and is incomplete. Here the sample spans over 100,000 clones, 53% being singletons. Material: CD4+ T cells sorted from blood, obtained at week 4, from a patient treated with tofacitinib. These receptors came from a human donor with alopecia areata.

The chain carries TRBV7-3 and TRBJ2-5, with D possibly matching TRBD1 (5 bases). The CDR3 covers 13 residues. Trimming left V 2 bases short and J 5 bases short, with 9 bases between. Germline V gives CDR1 SGHTA, CDR2 FQGTGA. This chain's CDR3 is CASSLSGRETQYF. CDR3 nucleotides: TGTGCCAGCAGCTTATCAGGGCGGGAGACCCAGTACTTC.

V usage is TRBV11-1 and J usage is TRBJ2-1; 13 nucleotides line up with TRBD2. CDR1 is SGHAT, CDR2 FQDESV, per germline (reference sequence). CDR3 length: 17 residues. V was pared by 2 bases and J by 7 bases, with 8 bases of the junction left unmatched. CDR3 region: CASSLTLAGGLGNEQFF. CDR3 sequence (DNA): TGTGCCAGCAGCTTAACACTAGCGGGGGGGCTAGGGAATGAGCAGTTCTTC.

The genes are TRBV30 and TRBJ2-2; D ambiguous. The CDR3 totals 14 residues. Trimming stripped 1 base from V and 8 bases from J, with 14 bases between. The germline gives CDR1 GTSNPN, CDR2 SVGIG (reference sequence). CDR3 loop: CAWSAQLPRGELFF. The CDR3 DNA reads TGTGCCTGGAGTGCTCAACTACCTCGGGGGGAGCTGTTTTTT. Based on the CDR3 plus reference TRBV30 and TRBJ2-2, the full variable domain is SQTIHQWPATLVQPVGSPLSLECTVEGTSNPNLYWYRQAAGRGLQLLFYSVGIGQISSEVPQNLSASRPQDRQFILSSKKLLLSDSGFYLCAWSAQLPRGELFFGEGSRLTVL.

The chain has TRBV30 and TRBJ1-3; D is unclear. CDR3 size: 15 residues. The germline V gene has CDR1 GTSNPN and CDR2 SVGIG (reference sequence). V gave up 0 bases and J gave up 0 bases, with 9 bases separating them. The CDR3 coding sequence is TGTGCCTGGAGTGTAGGCAGCACCTCTGGAAACACCATATATTTT. As protein: CAWSVGSTSGNTIYF.

This clone was seen a few times. The chain is built from TRBV5-1 and TRBJ2-7, with D hard to call. Germline V gene sequence: CDR1 SGHRS, CDR2 YFSETQ. The ends were cut back, 0 bases at V and 3 bases at J, with 7 bases in the middle. CDR3 length: 13 residues. The DNA for the CDR3 is TGCGCCAGCAGCTTGGACTCGTACTACGAGCAGTACTTC. Translated, it gives CASSLDSYYEQYF.

The table lists this clone with a few counts. This chain uses TRBV5-6 with TRBJ1-2; 8 nucleotides match TRBD1. The CDR3 is 14 amino acids. The V and J ends lost 4 bases and 4 bases, in that order; junction bases with no gene match: 6. In germline, CDR1 is SGHDT, CDR2 YYEEEE. The CDR3 DNA reads TGTGCCAGCAGCGGGGGGACAGGCCGCTATGGCTACACCTTC. Protein product: CASSGGTGRYGYTF.

In its sample, this clone was seen once. This rearrangement joins TRBV6-6 to TRBJ1-2; 7 positions match TRBD1. From germline, CDR1 is MNHNY and CDR2 SVGAGI (reference sequence). The CDR3 contains 14 residues. Unmatched junction bases numbered 7, after V lost 4 bases and J lost 5 bases. Here the CDR3 reads CASSLPTGRYGYTF. The CDR3 coding sequence is TGTGCCAGCAGTTTGCCGACAGGGCGGTATGGCTACACCTTC.

The chain links TRBV5-1 to TRBJ2-3, with no clear D. Germline loops: CDR1 SGHRS, CDR2 YFSETQ. The CDR3 spans 16 residues. Trimming left V 0 bases short and J 1 base short, with 12 bases between. This CDR3 reads CASSLGTDAGTDTQYF. DNA of the CDR3: TGCGCCAGCAGCTTGGGAACCGACGCTGGCACAGATACGCAGTATTTT. Supplemented by reference TRBV5-1 and TRBJ2-3, the full variable domain reads KAGVTQTPRYLIKTRGQQVTLSCSPISGHRSVSWYQQTPGQGLQFLFEYFSETQRNKGNFPGRFSGRQFSNSRSEMNVSTLELGDSALYLCASSLGTDAGTDTQYFGPGTRLTVL.

The chain's CDR3 is CASRTGTRRSDTQYF. The CDR3 coding sequence is TGTGCCAGCCGAACCGGGACTAGAAGGTCAGATACGCAGTATTTT. The chain is built from TRBV5-4 and TRBJ2-3; TRBD2 matches at 8 bases. Germline CDR1 and CDR2: SGHNT and YYREEE (reference sequence). This CDR3 region has 15 residues. J was trimmed by 4 bases and V by 7 bases; bases with no gene match: 11.

The V call is TRBV6-1, the J call TRBJ2-7; 8 bases agree with TRBD2. Germline-derived CDR1 and CDR2 are MNHNS and SASEGT. The CDR3 totals 12 residues. V dropped 5 bases and J dropped 4; count of bases not matched to a gene: 1. In nucleotides, the CDR3 is TGTGCCAGCAGTCGGGGGGGATACGAGCAGTACTTC. This encodes CASSRGGYEQYF.

This clone was recorded a few times. V usage is TRBV6-1 and J usage is TRBJ1-1, with D unclear. The CDR3 runs 13 residues. The germline V and J ends were trimmed by 7 bases and 1 base, with 10 bases remaining between them. Per the germline V gene, CDR1 is MNHNS and CDR2 is SASEGT. DNA of the CDR3: TGTGCCAGCACGCCGGGTAGGAACACTGAAGCTTTCTTT. Protein sequence: CASTPGRNTEAFF.

The chain joins TRBV10-2 to TRBJ2-7, with D tentatively TRBD1 (5 bases). V lost 7 bases to trimming and J lost 2 bases, with 9 bases between them. The CDR3 is made up of 12 amino acids. The germline CDR1 and CDR2 sequences are WSHSY and SAAADI. The CDR3 loop reads CASNTGTYEQYF. In DNA form, the CDR3 reads TGCGCCAGCAATACAGGAACCTACGAGCAGTACTTC.

The chain recombines TRBV7-2 with TRBJ2-1; D is perhaps TRBD1 or TRBD2 (5 bases each). The germline CDR1 and CDR2 sequences are SGHTA and FQGNSA. V lost 5 bases, J lost 0 bases, and 17 bases lay in between. The CDR3 has 17 residues. This CDR3 reads CASSALGVGNSYNEQFF. The CDR3 region has the DNA TGTGCCAGCAGCGCCCTGGGGGTAGGAAACTCCTACAATGAGCAGTTCTTC.

V gene TRBV2 combines with J gene TRBJ2-1, with TRBD2 matching 8 bases. Per the germline V gene, CDR1 is SNHLY and CDR2 is FYNNEI. V gave up 7 bases and J gave up 2 bases; unmatched junction bases: 1. The CDR3 runs to 13 residues. The CDR3 protein is CASKRETYNEQFF. CDR3 nucleotides: TGTGCCAGCAAGCGGGAGACCTACAATGAGCAGTTCTTC.

The chain combines TRBV2 with TRBJ2-1, with D possibly TRBD1 on 6 matching bases. CDR1 is SNHLY, CDR2 FYNNEI, per germline. The V and J ends lost 6 bases and 6 bases respectively, with 12 bases between them. The CDR3 totals 13 residues. The CDR3 DNA follows: TGTGCCAGCAGGAATACAGGGTTCAATGAGCAGTTCTTC. Translation gives CASRNTGFNEQFF.

This clone has only a few counts. This sequence joins TRBV11-2 and TRBJ1-3; 7 bases are a match to TRBD1. The CDR3 is made up of 15 amino acids. Per germline, CDR1 SGHAT and CDR2 FQNNGV. Trimming at V came to 4 bases and at J to 4 bases, leaving 7 bases not matched to a gene. Here the CDR3 DNA reads TGTGCCAGCAGCTCCTACAGGGGCAAGGGAAACACCATATATTTT. It is translated as CASSSYRGKGNTIYF.

In DNA, the CDR3 is TGTGCCAGCAGCGCGGTGGAGGCCCTCTACAATGAGCAGTTCTTC. Its protein is CASSAVEALYNEQFF. The V call is TRBV6-5, the J call TRBJ2-1; D possibly corresponds to TRBD2 (5 bases). Trimming removed 6 bases from V and 3 bases from J, with 15 bases in between. Germline loops: CDR1 MNHEY, CDR2 SVGAGI. The CDR3 totals 15 residues.

This clone has a single count. V usage is TRBV9 and J usage is TRBJ2-5, with TRBD1 identical over 9 bases. V lost 4 bases, J lost 1 base, and 8 bases stayed unmatched. Germline V gives CDR1 SGDLS, CDR2 YYNGEE. CDR3 length: 16 residues. CDR3 DNA sequence: TGTGCCAGCAGCTTGGCGGGACAGGGTACCCAAGAGACCCAGTACTTC. It translates to CASSLAGQGTQETQYF. Looking up the rest from reference TRBV9 and TRBJ2-5 gives the full variable domain: DSGVTQTPKHLITATGQRVTLRCSPRSGDLSVYWYQQSLDQGLQFLIQYYNGEERAKGNILERFSAQQFPDLHSELNLSSLELGDSALYFCASSLAGQGTQETQYFGPGTRLLVL.

This clone was seen a single time. This chain links TRBV29-1 with TRBJ1-2; the D gene is possibly TRBD1 (5 bases). The CDR3 loop spans 11 amino acids. V lost 1 base and J 6 bases, leaving 6 bases between the germline ends. Germline V gene data show CDR1 as SQVTM and CDR2 as ANQGSEA. The chain's CDR3 is CSVEGDDGYTF. In DNA form, the CDR3 reads TGCAGCGTTGAAGGGGACGATGGCTACACCTTC.

The chain employs TRBV29-1 and TRBJ1-5, with D hard to call. Trimming stripped 0 bases from V and 7 bases from J, with 7 bases between. Germline V gives CDR1 SQVTM, CDR2 ANQGSEA. The CDR3 length is 12 residues. The CDR3 protein is CSVEDVGQPQHF. CDR3 bases: TGCAGCGTTGAAGATGTTGGGCAGCCCCAGCATTTT.

This clone was seen only once. V and J are TRBV29-1 and TRBJ1-3, with a possible D match to TRBD1 (5 bases). The V gene lost 5 bases and the J gene lost 3 bases, with 14 bases spanning the gap. The CDR3 is 14 residues long. Germline CDR1 is SQVTM and CDR2 is ANQGSEA. As DNA, the CDR3 is TGCAGCGTTATCCCCGGGACGGTTGGAAACACCATATATTTT. This sequence encodes CSVIPGTVGNTIYF.

V usage is TRBV9 and J usage is TRBJ1-2, with D hard to call. Trimming stripped 0 bases from V and 3 bases from J, with 6 bases between. The CDR3 contains 13 residues. CDR1 SGDLS and CDR2 YYNGEE come from the germline V gene. In DNA, the CDR3 is TGTGCCAGCAGCGTAGAAGTAGACTATGGCTACACCTTC. As protein: CASSVEVDYGYTF.

With respect to this clone: The same CDR3 is also encoded by other DNA sequences in this sample. The chain employs TRBV10-1 and TRBJ2-6, with unresolved D. The germline V gene encodes CDR1 WNHNN and CDR2 SYGVQD (reference sequence). With 3 bases removed from V and 1 base from J, the gap between germline ends came to 1 base. The CDR3 covers 13 residues. In DNA, the CDR3 is TGCGCCAGCAGTGAATCTGGGGCCAACGTCCTGACTTTC. Translating it yields CASSESGANVLTF.

In its sample, this clone was seen a few times. The junction and the germline gene differ at one end; a read error may be behind it. This chain uses TRBV27 with TRBJ2-3, with D maybe TRBD1 (6 bases). CDR3 size: 12 residues. Per germline, CDR1 MNHEY and CDR2 SMNVEV (reference sequence). The CDR3 DNA follows: TGTGCCAGCAGTCTATCAGGGGCCCCGAAGTATTTT. It specifies CASSLSGAPKYF.